The clone carrying this T cell receptor beta chain was detected once. Its antigen is not known. The data are from a study of shared clonotypes between healthy human individuals. At the deep level, the assay was run. TCRdb's copy holds only in-frame clones and misses some; the assay was immunoSEQ multiplex PCR. Seen here are hundreds of thousands of clones, approximately 73% observed once, and the top ten hold more than 1.5%. Trimming removed 2 bases at V and 0 bases at J, with 11 bases between. CDR3 length: 15 residues. Germline V gene lookup returns CDR1 SGHDN and CDR2 FVKESK. Only Caucasian adults living in Nashville, Tennessee served as donors. Findings and caveats of the study: Generation of non-shared clonotypes was less probable than generation of clonotypes shared by all four donors. Blood alone was sampled, and tissue repertoires likely differ.

This chain joins TRBV14 and TRBJ2-7; D may match TRBD1 or TRBD2 (5 bases each). The clonotype originates from a woman in her 30s in good health. The sequenced sample was memory CD4+ T cells sorted from blood. Subset noted: CD45RA-negative fraction. CDR3 protein: CASSQRGALSYEQYF. Here the CDR3 DNA reads TGTGCCAGCAGCCAAAGGGGAGCGCTCTCCTACGAGCAGTACTTC.